A selection of T cell receptor beta chains follows, all from one sample in a study of cytomegalovirus exposure and HLA in healthy donors. The table came from immunoSEQ multiplex PCR; TCRdb's copy has only in-frame clones and leaves some out. The sample contains about 140,000 clones, almost 85% of which appear only once. The sequenced material came from PBMCs. These receptors came from a woman aged 60-75 years in good health and CMV-seropositive. CDR3s include the opening cysteine and the closing phenylalanine or tryptophan. Each record gives: J gene, D gene, V gene, clone size, CDR3 protein, CDR3 DNA. The D gene is left open where the match is weak. Clone size is stated in some rows and not others, as once, few, many or a class when expanded.

>TRBJ1-2|NA|TRBV6-1|NA
CASGLMDSGSYGYTF
TGTGCCAGTGGGTTGATGGACAGCGGATCCTATGGCTACACCTTC
>TRBJ2-6|NA|TRBV7-6|NA
CASSVLSGANVLTF
TGTGCCAGCAGCGTGTTATCTGGGGCCAACGTCCTGACTTTC
>TRBJ2-3|NA|TRBV27|NA
CASSYPVTDPTDTQYF
TGTGCCAGCAGTTACCCCGTGACAGACCCCACAGATACGCAGTATTTT
>TRBJ2-5|TRBD2|TRBV5-4|NA
CASSPFGTSGKEAQYF
TGTGCCAGCAGCCCCTTCGGGACTAGCGGGAAGGAGGCCCAGTACTTC
>TRBJ1-4|NA|TRBV9|NA
CASSPSQGPEANEKLFF
TGTGCCAGCAGCCCCTCTCAGGGGCCGGAGGCTAATGAAAAACTGTTTTTT
>TRBJ2-2|NA|TRBV5-4|NA
CASSPGQFAGELFF
TGTGCCAGCAGCCCCGGACAGTTCGCCGGGGAGCTGTTTTTT
>TRBJ2-5|NA|TRBV18|NA
CASSPRGQETQYF
TGTGCCAGCTCACCGCGAGGGCAAGAGACCCAGTACTTC
>TRBJ1-1|TRBD1|TRBV4-1|NA
CASSQNYRGTEAFF
TGCGCCAGCAGCCAAAACTACAGGGGGACTGAAGCTTTCTTT
>TRBJ2-1|TRBD2|TRBV5-4|NA
CASSTMGGSSGSYEQFF
TGTGCCAGCAGCACGATGGGTGGTTCTAGCGGGAGTTATGAGCAGTTCTTC
>TRBJ1-1|NA|TRBV28|NA
CASSSPTVGAFF
TGTGCCAGCAGTTCGCCTACAGTGGGAGCTTTCTTT
>TRBJ2-2|NA|TRBV7-9|few
CASSLSGGNTGELFF
TGTGCCAGCAGCTTATCTGGGGGCAACACCGGGGAGCTGTTTTTT
>TRBJ2-2|TRBD2|TRBV27|NA
CASSSGLAGTGELFF
TGTGCCAGCAGTTCGGGACTAGCTGGGACCGGGGAGCTGTTTTTT
>TRBJ2-7|NA|TRBV6-5|NA
CASSYGAESSYEQYF
TGTGCCAGCAGTTACGGTGCGGAAAGCTCCTACGAGCAGTACTTC
>TRBJ2-1|TRBD2|TRBV9|NA
CASSVARSSGSSYNEQFF
TGTGCCAGCAGCGTAGCTAGGAGTAGCGGGAGTAGTTACAATGAGCAGTTCTTC
>TRBJ1-2|NA|TRBV5-1|NA
CASRYSTGTGDGYTF
TGCGCCAGCAGATATTCTACCGGGACGGGGGATGGCTACACCTTC
>TRBJ1-5|TRBD1|TRBV28|NA
CASRPTGTHQPQHF
TGTGCCAGCAGACCGACAGGGACTCATCAGCCCCAGCATTTT
>TRBJ2-7|TRBD1|TRBV19|few
CASYRDSTYEQYF
TGTGCCAGCTACCGGGACAGTACCTACGAGCAGTACTTC
>TRBJ2-3|NA|TRBV2|few
CASSRVTDTQYF
TGTGCCAGCAGTCGCGTCACAGATACGCAGTATTTT
>TRBJ1-1|NA|TRBV18|once
CASSPPQGSGNTEAFF
TGTGCCAGCTCACCACCTCAGGGGAGCGGAAACACTGAAGCTTTCTTT
>TRBJ2-4|NA|TRBV25-1|NA
CASSEQGAKNIQYF
TGTGCCAGCAGTGAACAGGGGGCCAAAAACATTCAGTACTTC
>TRBJ2-1|NA|TRBV7-2|NA
CASSLGSSYNEQFF
TGTGCCAGCAGCTTAGGTAGCTCTTACAATGAGCAGTTCTTC
>TRBJ1-1|NA|TRBV7-2|NA
CASSRNAREANTEAFF
TGTGCCAGCAGCCGTAACGCCAGGGAAGCAAACACTGAAGCTTTCTTT
>TRBJ2-3|TRBD2|TRBV10-3|NA
CAISEKREGTDTQYF
TGTGCCATCAGTGAGAAGCGGGAGGGAACAGATACGCAGTATTTT
>TRBJ2-1|TRBD2|TRBV13|NA
CASSLKEREVYNEQFF
TGTGCCAGCAGCCTAAAGGAGCGGGAGGTCTACAATGAGCAGTTCTTC
>TRBJ2-4|NA|TRBV4-3|once
CASSQGGSAAKNIQYF
TGCGCCAGCAGCCAAGGTGGCAGCGCAGCCAAAAACATTCAGTACTTC
>TRBJ2-7|TRBD2|TRBV5-6|NA
CASNLPRGSGRNEQYF
TGTGCCAGCAACTTACCCCGGGGTAGCGGGAGAAACGAGCAGTACTTC
>TRBJ1-2|NA|TRBV28|once
CASSGGHYGYTF
TGTGCCAGTTCGGGGGGACACTATGGCTACACCTTC
>TRBJ2-7|TRBD2|TRBV15|NA
CATSRDLGGSLYEQYF
TGTGCCACCAGCAGAGATCTGGGCGGGAGCCTCTACGAGCAGTACTTC
>TRBJ2-7|NA|TRBV29-1|NA
CSAHSGYPRDEQYF
TGCAGCGCCCATAGCGGTTACCCAAGGGACGAGCAGTACTTC
>TRBJ1-4|NA|TRBV4-3|NA
CASSQSTGTREKLFF
TGCGCCAGCAGCCAATCAACCGGGACAAGAGAAAAACTGTTTTTT
>TRBJ2-2|NA|TRBV5-1|once
CASSLVRANTGELFF
TGCGCCAGCAGCTTGGTCCGGGCGAACACCGGGGAGCTGTTTTTT
>TRBJ2-7|NA|TRBV28|NA
CASSPLGARLEQYF
TGTGCCAGCAGTCCTTTGGGGGCACGCCTCGAGCAGTACTTC
>TRBJ2-5|TRBD1|TRBV29-1|NA
CSFQGARETQYF
TGCAGCTTCCAGGGGGCGCGGGAGACCCAGTACTTC
>TRBJ1-2|TRBD1|TRBV29-1|NA
CSVEMGQGDYGYTF
TGCAGCGTGGAAATGGGACAGGGGGACTATGGCTACACCTTC
>TRBJ2-7|TRBD2|TRBV4-2|NA
CASSQEGTSGGYEQYF
TGTGCCAGCAGCCAAGAAGGGACTAGCGGGGGCTACGAGCAGTACTTC
>TRBJ1-1|NA|TRBV19|NA
CASSTPTVTNTEAFF
TGTGCCAGTAGTACACCGACAGTTACGAACACTGAAGCTTTCTTT
>TRBJ1-2|TRBD1|TRBV28|NA
CASSLRSVDRQENYGYTF
TGTGCCAGCAGTTTACGCTCCGTGGACAGGCAAGAAAACTATGGCTACACCTTC
>TRBJ1-4|NA|TRBV7-2|NA
CASSSRGLVGEKLFF
TGTGCCAGCAGCTCTAGGGGGTTGGTTGGGGAAAAACTGTTTTTT
>TRBJ1-1|NA|TRBV4-3|NA
CASSRGVGGAEAFF
TGCGCCAGCAGCCGTGGGGTTGGAGGCGCTGAAGCTTTCTTT
>TRBJ2-3|TRBD2|TRBV2|NA
CASLGGTDTQYF
TGTGCCAGCTTGGGGGGGACGGATACGCAGTATTTT
>TRBJ2-2|TRBD1|TRBV27|NA
CASSLRQGGANTGELFF
TGTGCCAGCAGTTTAAGACAGGGGGGAGCCAACACCGGGGAGCTGTTTTTT
>TRBJ1-3|NA|TRBV9|NA
CASSVYDRSSGNTIYF
TGTGCCAGCAGCGTATATGACAGAAGCTCTGGAAACACCATATATTTT
>TRBJ2-1|NA|TRBV27|NA
CASSPGPSTGLLYYNEQFF
TGTGCCAGCAGTCCAGGCCCCTCTACAGGGCTTCTCTACTACAATGAGCAGTTCTTC
>TRBJ2-1|NA|TRBV28|NA
CASSSDEQFF
TGTGCCAGCAGTTCCGATGAGCAGTTCTTC